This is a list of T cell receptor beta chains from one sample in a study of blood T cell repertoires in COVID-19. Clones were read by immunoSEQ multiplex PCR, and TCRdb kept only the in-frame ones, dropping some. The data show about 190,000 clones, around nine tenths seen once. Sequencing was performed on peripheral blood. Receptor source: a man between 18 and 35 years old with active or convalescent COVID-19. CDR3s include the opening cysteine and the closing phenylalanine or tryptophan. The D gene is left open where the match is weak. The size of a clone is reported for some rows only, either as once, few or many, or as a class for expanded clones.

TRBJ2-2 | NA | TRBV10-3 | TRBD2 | TGTGCCATCAGTCCCACAGCGGGGGTTCGATCCGGGGAGCTGTTTTTT | CAISPTAGVRSGELFF
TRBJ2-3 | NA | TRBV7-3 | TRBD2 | TGTGCCAGCAGCCTTTTGGCGGGGGGGCAAGGAGATACGCAGTATTTT | CASSLLAGGQGDTQYF
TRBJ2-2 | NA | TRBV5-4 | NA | TGTGCCAGCAGCTTAGGGGGGGAGAACACCGGGGAGCTGTTTTTT | CASSLGGENTGELFF
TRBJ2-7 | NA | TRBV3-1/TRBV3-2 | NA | TGTGCCAGCAGCCCCAAGGGGGGGAACGAGCAGTACTTC | CASSPKGGNEQYF
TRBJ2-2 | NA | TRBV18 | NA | TGTGCCAGCTCACCACTGTTACTGGCGCAGGCCGGGGAGCTGTTTTTT | CASSPLLLAQAGELFF
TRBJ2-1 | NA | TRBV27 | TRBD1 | TGTGCCAGCAGTTCCGGGACAGGGGGCTGGGATGAGCAGTTCTTC | CASSSGTGGWDEQFF
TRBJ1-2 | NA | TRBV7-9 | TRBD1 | TGTGCCAGCAGCCGGGACAGGGGATACACCTTC | CASSRDRGYTF
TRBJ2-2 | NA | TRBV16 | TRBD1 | TGTGCCAGCAGCCAATCAAGGACAGGGGTCACCGGGGAGCTGTTTTTT | CASSQSRTGVTGELFF
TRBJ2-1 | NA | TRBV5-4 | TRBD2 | TGTGCCAGCAGCTTGTGGCCTAGCGGGGGCAATGAGCAGTTCTTC | CASSLWPSGGNEQFF
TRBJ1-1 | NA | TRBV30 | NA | TGTGCCTGGACTGTAGACAGGACGGCTTCGGGTACTGAAGCTTTCTTT | CAWTVDRTASGTEAFF
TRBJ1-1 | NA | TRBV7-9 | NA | TGTGCCAGCAGCTTAGGGGGCAGGGCCACTGAAGCTTTCTTT | CASSLGGRATEAFF
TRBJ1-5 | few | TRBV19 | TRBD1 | TGTGCCAGTAGTGCGGGACAGGGGTGGGGCAATCAGCCCCAGCATTTT | CASSAGQGWGNQPQHF
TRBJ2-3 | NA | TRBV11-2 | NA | TGTGCCAGCAGCTTACGAGATACGCAGTATTTT | CASSLRDTQYF
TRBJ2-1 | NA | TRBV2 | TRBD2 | TGTGCCAGCACATTCGAGCGGGAGGGGTACAATGAGCAGTTCTTC | CASTFEREGYNEQFF
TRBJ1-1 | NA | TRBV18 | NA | TGTGCCAGCTCAGGTGAGGTGAACACTGAAGCTTTCTTT | CASSGEVNTEAFF
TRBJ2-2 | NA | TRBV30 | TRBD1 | TGTGCCTGGATTTCCGGGACAGGGGGCTTCAGGCCCGGGGAGCTGTTTTTT | CAWISGTGGFRPGELFF
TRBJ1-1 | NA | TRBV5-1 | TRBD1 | TGCGCCAGCAGCTCACAGGGGGCCCGAAACACTGAAGCTTTCTTT | CASSSQGARNTEAFF
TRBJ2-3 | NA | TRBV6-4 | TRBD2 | TGTGCCAGCAGTGACCCACCCGTGCAGGGGGCGAGCGGGAGGGTCACAGATACGCAGTATTTT | CASSDPPVQGASGRVTDTQYF
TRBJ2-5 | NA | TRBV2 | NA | TGTGCCAGCAGGGAGACAGGACCCCAAGAGACCCAGTACTTC | CASRETGPQETQYF
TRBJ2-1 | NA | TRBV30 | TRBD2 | TGTGCCTGGGACCAGATTAGCGGGGGGGTCTCGAGCCTCTACAATGAGCAGTTCTTC | CAWDQISGGVSSLYNEQFF
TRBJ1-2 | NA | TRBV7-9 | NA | TGTGCCAGCAGCTTCCAAACCCAGGGGTTGGATTACTATGGCTACACCTTC | CASSFQTQGLDYYGYTF
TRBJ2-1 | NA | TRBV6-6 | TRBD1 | TGTGCCAGCAGTCGCGGACAGGGGGCCCCGTTCTACAATGAGCAGTTCTTC | CASSRGQGAPFYNEQFF
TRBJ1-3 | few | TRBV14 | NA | TGTGCCAGCAGCCAGTTTGGCCGCGGGGGCATATATTTT | CASSQFGRGGIYF
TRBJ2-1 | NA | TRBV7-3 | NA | TGTGCCAGCAGCGCCCGGGCGGGGCCCTACAATGAGCAGTTCTTC | CASSARAGPYNEQFF
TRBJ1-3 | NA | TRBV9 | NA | TGTGCCAGCAGCGTAGTCCCAGGACTTGGAAACACCATATATTTT | CASSVVPGLGNTIYF
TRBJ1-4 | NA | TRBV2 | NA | TGTGCCAGCAGTGGCCGGGCGGGAGAAAAACTGTTTTTT | CASSGRAGEKLFF
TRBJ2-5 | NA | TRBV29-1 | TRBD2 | TGCAGCGTTGAATATCTAGCGGGAGCAGAGACCCAGTACTTC | CSVEYLAGAETQYF
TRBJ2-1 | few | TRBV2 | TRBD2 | TGTGCCAGCAACTTAATAGCGGGAGGTTACAATGAGCAGTTCTTC | CASNLIAGGYNEQFF
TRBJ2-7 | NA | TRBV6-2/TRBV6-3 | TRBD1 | TGTGCCAGCAGTTACCCTGGGTTGGGACAGGGAGACTACGAGCAGTACTTC | CASSYPGLGQGDYEQYF